Each of the 20 T cell receptor beta chains below was sequenced from the same sample in a study of post-analysis software for immune sequencing data. The study, taken as a whole, reports: In patients, TRBV5-6, TRBV5-1 and TRBV20-1 belonged to four or five TRBV segments found more frequently than in controls.

Each TCR beta cDNA library carried unique molecular identifiers. TCRdb reprocessed the PCR reads with MiXCR, giving one entry per CDR3 protein. The sample lists roughly 800,000 distinct CDR3 sequences, roughly 27% occurring once. Their antigens are not known. The sequenced sample consisted of blood. The source of these receptors is a girl aged 5-17 years with multiple sclerosis.

The chain employs TRBV10-1 and TRBJ2-1, with TRBD1 matching 9 bases. This CDR3 has 15 amino acids. Germline V gene data show CDR1 as WNHNN and CDR2 as SYGVQD (reference sequence). Trimming at V came to 6 bases and at J to 6 bases, leaving 9 bases not matched to a gene. As DNA, the CDR3 is TGCGCCAGCAGCGCGCCGGGACAGGGATTCAATGAGCAGTTCTTC. Its translation: CASSAPGQGFNEQFF.

The rearrangement joins TRBV18 to TRBJ2-5; 10 bases agree with TRBD2. The CDR3 contains 16 residues. Germline V CDR1 and CDR2: KGHSH, LQKENI. After removal of 1 base from V and 11 bases from J, the junction contained 13 bases not matched to a gene. As DNA, the CDR3 is TGTGCCAGCTCACCACGGGGACTAGCGTTTTACAATGAGCAGTACTTC. Its protein is CASSPRGLAFYNEQYF.

The sample holds a few counts of this clonotype. V usage is TRBV6-5 and J usage is TRBJ2-1; 7 bases map to TRBD2. The CDR3 contains 13 residues. Germline values: CDR1 MNHEY, CDR2 SVGAGI. V trimming: 6 bases; J trimming: 8 bases; junction bases outside the gene matches: 7. CDR3 residues: CASSKTSLHEQFF. The CDR3 nucleotides are TGTGCCAGCAGCAAGACTAGCCTCCATGAGCAGTTCTTC.

This clonotype was counted between two and nine times. This CDR3 is CASSPRLAGGQETQYF. As DNA, the CDR3 is TGTGCCAGCAGCCCGCGACTAGCGGGGGGGCAAGAGACCCAGTACTTC. The chain employs TRBV7-2 and TRBJ2-5; 14 bases line up with TRBD2. The CDR3 is made up of 16 amino acids. In germline, CDR1 is SGHTA, CDR2 FQGNSA. Trimming took 5 bases from V and 2 from J; bases not matched to a gene: 4.

This clonotype was observed a few times. V is TRBV20-1 and J is TRBJ1-1; D is uncertain. CDR1 is DFQATT, CDR2 SNEGSKA, per germline (reference sequence). Trimming left V 0 bases short and J 10 bases short, with 21 bases between. This CDR3 has 15 residues. The CDR3 here is CSARDNIAGPGGAFF. CDR3 in DNA: TGCAGTGCTAGAGATAACATCGCCGGTCCGGGTGGAGCTTTCTTT.

This chain uses TRBV6-6 with TRBJ2-2; D gene uncertain. Germline-derived CDR1 and CDR2 are MNHNY and SVGAGI (reference sequence). The CDR3 covers 12 residues. Trimming removed 8 bases at V and 4 bases at J, with 8 bases between. CDR3 DNA sequence: TGTGCCAGCCTTTACACCACCGGGGAGCTGTTTTTT. Its protein product is CASLYTTGELFF.

This rearrangement joins TRBV7-9 to TRBJ2-7, with a weak D call TRBD2 (6 bases). V gave up 0 bases and J gave up 6 bases, with 15 bases separating them. Per germline, CDR1 SEHNR and CDR2 FQNEAQ (reference sequence). This CDR3 spans 15 amino acids. CDR3 DNA: TGTGCCAGCAGCTTAGCGGGGAGGCTCGCGGGCGAGCAGTACTTC. Translated: CASSLAGRLAGEQYF.

The chain links TRBV28 to TRBJ2-5, with TRBD1 identical over 9 bases. The DNA end is a closer match to TRBJ2-7, so the J assignment may be wrong. The CDR3 sequence is 14 residues long. Germline-derived CDR1 and CDR2 are MDHEN and SYDVKM. This CDR3 reads CASRGQGRSYEQYF. The CDR3 bases are TGTGCCAGCAGAGGACAGGGGAGGTCCTACGAGCAGTACTTC.

The chain links TRBV6-2 or TRBV6-3 to TRBJ2-5, with no clear D. Trimming shortened V by 3 bases and J by 0 bases, and 8 bases separated the two germline ends. The germline gives CDR1 MNHEY, CDR2 SVGEGT. This CDR3 spans 14 amino acids. The CDR3 sequence: CASSYTQNQETQYF. CDR3 bases: TGTGCCAGCAGTTATACCCAAAACCAAGAGACCCAGTACTTC.

The gene calls are TRBV2 and TRBJ1-1; 10 bases map to TRBD1. The CDR3 length is 15 residues. The germline gives CDR1 SNHLY, CDR2 FYNNEI. V shed 3 bases, J shed 7 bases, and the junction held 8 bases outside the gene matches. CDR3 coding DNA: TGTGCCAGCAGTGACCTTCCCGGGACAGGGGTTGAAGCTTTCTTT. This codes for CASSDLPGTGVEAFF.

This clonotype was picked up many times. CDR3: CAIRGEASWERQYF. As DNA, the CDR3 is TGTGCCATCAGAGGAGAGGCTAGCTGGGAGCGGCAGTACTTC. This chain connects TRBV10-3 to TRBJ2-7; tentatively, D is TRBD2 (5 bases). Trimming shortened V by 6 bases and J by 9 bases, and 21 bases separated the two germline ends. Germline V gene data show CDR1 as ENHRY and CDR2 as SYGVKD. The CDR3 contains 14 residues.

This chain uses TRBV27 with TRBJ1-2; unclear D gene. Trimming took off 5 bases at V and 3 bases at J, with 10 bases between the two ends. CDR1 is MNHEY, CDR2 SMNVEV, per germline (reference sequence). CDR3 length equals 13 residues. DNA of the CDR3: TGTGCCAGCAGTCCAGACAATGACTATGGCTACACCTTC. It yields the protein CASSPDNDYGYTF.

This clonotype was detected once. The genes are TRBV20-1 and TRBJ2-7, with 7 positions matching TRBD2. V dropped 3 bases and J dropped 7; count of bases not matched to a gene: 12. Germline V gene lookup returns CDR1 DFQATT and CDR2 SNEGSKA (reference sequence). The CDR3 covers 14 residues. DNA for the CDR3: TGCAGTGCTAGGGGCCTAGCGGATTACAATGAGCAGTACTTC. It translates to CSARGLADYNEQYF.

CDR3 protein: CAKGRITDTQYF. The CDR3 DNA follows: TGTGCCAAGGGGAGAATCACAGATACGCAGTATTTT. The rearrangement uses TRBV12-3 or TRBV12-4 and TRBJ2-3; D is tentatively TRBD1 or TRBD2 (5 bases each). V dropped 10 bases and J dropped 2 bases, with 10 bases sitting between them. The CDR3 runs to 12 residues.

This clonotype was seen a handful of times. The chain has TRBV29-1 and TRBJ2-3; possible D gene TRBD1, 5 bases. This CDR3 has 14 amino acids. Germline-derived CDR1 and CDR2 are SQVTM and ANQGSEA. Trimming stripped 6 bases from V and 0 bases from J, with 13 bases between. The CDR3 nucleotides are TGCAGCGTCAAGTGGGCAGGGAGCACAGATACGCAGTATTTT. Protein sequence: CSVKWAGSTDTQYF.

This chain links TRBV12-3 or TRBV12-4 with TRBJ2-1; perhaps TRBD1 as D (8 bases). Trimming pared 6 bases from V and 0 bases from J, leaving 15 bases between. This CDR3 contains 16 residues. In nucleotides, the CDR3 is TGTGCCAGCAGCCATCACAGGGGGGGCTCCTACAATGAGCAGTTCTTC. Its protein is CASSHHRGGSYNEQFF.

The table lists this clonotype with a few counts. CDR3 loop: CASSLAGPGQGYTF. CDR3 nucleotides: TGCGCCAGCAGCTTGGCCGGACCCGGCCAGGGCTACACCTTC. The chain is built from TRBV5-1 and TRBJ1-2; D remains ambiguous. V was shortened by 0 bases and J by 8 bases, with 14 bases between the two germline ends. In germline, CDR1 is SGHRS, CDR2 YFSETQ. CDR3 length: 14 residues.

The chain recombines TRBV28 with TRBJ2-1; D ambiguous. Germline CDR1 and CDR2: MDHEN and SYDVKM. The germline V and J ends were trimmed by 6 bases and 2 bases, with 17 bases remaining between them. There are 16 residues in the CDR3. DNA of the CDR3: TGTGCCAGCAGCTTCATGGGCCTAAGTACCTACAATGAGCAGTTCTTC. As protein: CASSFMGLSTYNEQFF.

The chain uses TRBV7-9 and TRBJ1-1; D is unclear. CDR1 and CDR2 from the germline V gene are SEHNR and FQNEAQ (reference sequence). The CDR3 runs 12 residues. The V end lost 4 bases, the J end lost 5 bases, and 8 bases lay between the germline ends. CDR3 sequence reads: CASSWTGTEAFF. In DNA, the CDR3 is TGTGCCAGCAGCTGGACTGGGACTGAAGCTTTCTTT. The full variable domain, completed using reference TRBV7-9 and TRBJ1-1, is DTGVSQNPRHKITKRGQNVTFRCDPISEHNRLYWYRQTLGQGPEFLTYFQNEAQLEKSRLLSDRFSAERPKGSFSTLEIQRTEQGDSAMYLCASSWTGTEAFFGQGTRLTVV.

This clonotype turned up a few times. The V and J genes are TRBV5-1 and TRBJ2-3, with D maybe TRBD2 (6 bases). The germline CDR1 and CDR2 sequences are SGHRS and YFSETQ. CDR3 length equals 16 residues. V was shortened by 7 bases and J by 1 base, with 19 bases between the two germline ends. The CDR3 sequence: CASADSAGPRTDTQYF. The CDR3 nucleotides are TGCGCCAGCGCGGATTCCGCGGGACCCCGCACAGATACGCAGTATTTT.